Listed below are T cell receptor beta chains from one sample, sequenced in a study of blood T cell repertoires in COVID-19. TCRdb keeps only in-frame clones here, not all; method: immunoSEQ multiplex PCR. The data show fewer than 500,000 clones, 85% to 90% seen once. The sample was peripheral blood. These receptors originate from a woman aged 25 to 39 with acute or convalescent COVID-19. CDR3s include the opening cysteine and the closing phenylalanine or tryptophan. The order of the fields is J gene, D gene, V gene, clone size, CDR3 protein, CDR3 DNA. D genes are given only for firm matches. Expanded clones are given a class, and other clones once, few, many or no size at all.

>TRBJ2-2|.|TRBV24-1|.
CATSDRGTGELFF
TGTGCCACCAGTGACAGAGGCACCGGGGAGCTGTTTTTT
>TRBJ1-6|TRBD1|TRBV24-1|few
CATSDSRQGLWAPLHF
TGTGCCACCAGTGATAGTCGACAGGGGCTTTGGGCACCCCTCCACTTT
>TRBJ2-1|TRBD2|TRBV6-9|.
CASSYSSSRLAPLGEQFF
TGTGCCAGCAGTTATTCGAGTTCGAGACTAGCCCCATTGGGGGAGCAGTTCTTC
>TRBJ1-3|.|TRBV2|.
CASSRNMGNTIYF
TGTGCCAGCAGTAGAAACATGGGAAACACCATATATTTT
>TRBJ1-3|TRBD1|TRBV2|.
CASSLTGAIGNTIYF
TGTGCCAGCAGTCTGACAGGGGCTATTGGAAACACCATATATTTT
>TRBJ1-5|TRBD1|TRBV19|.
CASSISPGQAPIYSNQPQHF
TGTGCCAGTAGTATTTCTCCGGGACAGGCGCCGATCTATAGCAATCAGCCCCAGCATTTT
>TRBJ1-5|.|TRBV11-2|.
CASSRGDQPQHF
TGTGCCAGCAGCCGGGGGGATCAGCCCCAGCATTTT
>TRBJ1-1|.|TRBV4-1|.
CASSQPLYRRENTEAFF
TGCGCCAGCAGCCAACCTTTGTACAGGCGCGAGAACACTGAAGCTTTCTTT
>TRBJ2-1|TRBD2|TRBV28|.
CASSPASGVYNEQFF
TGTGCCAGCAGTCCCGCTAGCGGGGTATACAATGAGCAGTTCTTC
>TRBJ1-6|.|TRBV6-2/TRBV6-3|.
CASSTVLSSPLHF
TGTGCCAGCAGTACAGTTCTGTCTTCACCCCTCCACTTT
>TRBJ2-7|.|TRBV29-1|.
CSSRDTLGEQYF
TGCAGCTCACGGGACACCCTGGGCGAGCAGTACTTC